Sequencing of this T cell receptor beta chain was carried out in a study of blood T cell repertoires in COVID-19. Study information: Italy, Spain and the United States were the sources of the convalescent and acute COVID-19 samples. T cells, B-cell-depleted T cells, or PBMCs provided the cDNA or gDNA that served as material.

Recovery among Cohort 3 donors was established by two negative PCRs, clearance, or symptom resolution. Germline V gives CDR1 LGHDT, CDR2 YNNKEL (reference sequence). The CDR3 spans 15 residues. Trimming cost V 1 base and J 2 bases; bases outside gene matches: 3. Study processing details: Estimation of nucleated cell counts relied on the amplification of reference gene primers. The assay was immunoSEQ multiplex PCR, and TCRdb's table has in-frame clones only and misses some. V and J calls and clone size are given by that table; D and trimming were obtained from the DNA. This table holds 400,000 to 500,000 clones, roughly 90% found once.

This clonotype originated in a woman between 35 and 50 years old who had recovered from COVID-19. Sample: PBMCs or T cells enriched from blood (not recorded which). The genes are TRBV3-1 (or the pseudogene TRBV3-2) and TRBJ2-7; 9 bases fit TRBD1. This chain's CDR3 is CASSQGGTGPYEQYF. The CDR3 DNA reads TGTGCCAGCAGCCAAGGTGGGACAGGGCCCTACGAGCAGTACTTC.